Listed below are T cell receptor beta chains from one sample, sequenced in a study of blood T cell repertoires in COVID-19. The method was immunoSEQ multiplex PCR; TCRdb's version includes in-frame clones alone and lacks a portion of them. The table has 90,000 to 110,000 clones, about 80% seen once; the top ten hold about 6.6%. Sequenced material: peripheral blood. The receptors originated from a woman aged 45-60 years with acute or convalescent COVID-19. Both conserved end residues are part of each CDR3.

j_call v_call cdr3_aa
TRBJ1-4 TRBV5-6 CASSLRGKEKLFF
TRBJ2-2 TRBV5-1 CASSGTDANTGELFF
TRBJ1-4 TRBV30 CAWLQLRDREGLGMFF
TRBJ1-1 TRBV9 CASSRDRGNTEAFF
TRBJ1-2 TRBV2 CASSDGWQSKYGYTF
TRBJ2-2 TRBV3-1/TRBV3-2 CASSQVVLATGELFF
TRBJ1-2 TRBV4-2 CASSSGGDYGYTF
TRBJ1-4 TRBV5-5 CASSTGLGAWEKLFF
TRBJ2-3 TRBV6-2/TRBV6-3 CASSSGGNTQYF
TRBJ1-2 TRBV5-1 CASSLGADAYTF
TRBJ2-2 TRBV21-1 CASKVKTGRLNTGELFF
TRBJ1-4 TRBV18 CASSLPGTRNEKLFF
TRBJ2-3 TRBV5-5 CASSTGLGADTQYF
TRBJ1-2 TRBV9 CASRGTGGLHGYTF
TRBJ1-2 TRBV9 CASSTTAPDYGYTF
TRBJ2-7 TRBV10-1 CASSATSGGIYEQYF
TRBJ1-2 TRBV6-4 CASSPGGVSVYGYTF
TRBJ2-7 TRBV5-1 CASSPGTLYEQYF